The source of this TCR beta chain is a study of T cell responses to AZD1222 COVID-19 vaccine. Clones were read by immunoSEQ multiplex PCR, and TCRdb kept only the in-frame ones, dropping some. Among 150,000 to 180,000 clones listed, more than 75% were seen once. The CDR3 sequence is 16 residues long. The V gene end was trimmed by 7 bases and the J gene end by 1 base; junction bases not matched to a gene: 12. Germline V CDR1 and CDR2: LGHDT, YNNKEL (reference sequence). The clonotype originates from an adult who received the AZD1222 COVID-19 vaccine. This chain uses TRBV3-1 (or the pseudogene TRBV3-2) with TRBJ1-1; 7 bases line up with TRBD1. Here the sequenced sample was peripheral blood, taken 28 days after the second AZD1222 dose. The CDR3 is CASTPRQGLGNTEAFF. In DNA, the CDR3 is TGTGCCAGCACCCCCAGACAGGGTCTGGGGAACACTGAAGCTTTCTTT.